This T cell receptor (beta chain) was sequenced in a study of naive and memory T cell subsets. Treatment indicated: skin biopsy from PPD injection site in Mantoux-positive individual. Reverse transcription used DNase-treated unsorted total RNA, aiming for about 1 to 1000 ng. Reverse transcription of blood and skin TCR RNA was primed at alpha and beta constant regions. Amplification of ligated cDNA took four PCR rounds with SP2 and nested alpha and beta constant primers. TCRdb redid the calling of the UMI-ligation and nested PCR reads with MiXCR, one entry per CDR3 protein. This sample yields approximately 20,000 distinct CDR3 sequences, of which approximately 9.7% are seen a single time; about 6.5% belongs to the top ten. This clonotype has just a few counts. Germline V gives CDR1 KGHDR, CDR2 SFDVKD. V was trimmed by 2 bases and J by 1 base, leaving 7 bases between them. The CDR3 extends over 14 amino acids.

Specimen: skin, collected from a tuberculin skin test site. This sequence originates from an adult in good health. This rearrangement joins TRBV24-1 to TRBJ1-1; D may be TRBD1 (6 bases). CDR3 amino acids: CATSDSRGNTEAFF. As DNA, the CDR3 is TGTGCCACCAGTGATTCCAGGGGGAACACTGAAGCTTTCTTT.